The 21 T cell receptor beta chains below come from one sample, sequenced in a study of blood T cell repertoires in COVID-19. Assay: immunoSEQ multiplex PCR; the TCRdb copy retains only in-frame clones and omits some. The table records 56,000 or so clones, about 91% of them present only once. Sequenced material: peripheral blood. The receptors originated from a man aged 45 to 65 with active COVID-19.

The chain employs TRBV21-1 and TRBJ2-5; the table's D call, TRBD2, has no DNA check behind it. TRBV21-1 is listed as a pseudogene. CDR3 length: 19 amino acids. The DNA for the CDR3 is TGTGCCAGCAGCACGACACGCCGGGACTGGGGAAGGTTGGGAGAGACCCAGTACTTC. Translating gives CASSTTRRDWGRLGETQYF.

The chain uses TRBV11-3 and TRBJ2-1; D might be TRBD1 (6 bases). V lost 0 bases and J lost 3, with 9 bases in between. Germline V gene lookup returns CDR1 SGHNT and CDR2 YENEEA. The CDR3 runs 15 residues. This CDR3 is CASSLDGQNYNEQFF. The CDR3 DNA is TGTGCCAGCAGCTTAGATGGACAGAACTACAATGAGCAGTTCTTC.

The chain combines TRBV10-3 with TRBJ2-7; TRBD2 matches at 7 bases. Germline-derived CDR1 and CDR2 are ENHRY and SYGVKD. This CDR3 comprises 14 residues. Trimming at V came to 4 bases and at J to 2 bases, leaving 5 bases not matched to a gene. DNA of the CDR3: TGTGCCATCAGTGCCCCCGGGACTACCTACGAGCAGTACTTC. Translated, it gives CAISAPGTTYEQYF.

The chain has TRBV29-1 and TRBJ2-3; D not resolved. Per the germline V gene, CDR1 is SQVTM and CDR2 is ANQGSEA. This CDR3 comprises 13 residues. V was shortened by 6 bases and J by 0 bases, with 10 bases between the two germline ends. CDR3 DNA: TGCAGCGTATTAATTTTCAGCACAGATACGCAGTATTTT. It is translated as CSVLIFSTDTQYF.

The gene calls are TRBV3-1 (or the pseudogene TRBV3-2) and TRBJ1-2, with 7 bases identical to TRBD1. V gave up 4 bases and J gave up 1 base; unmatched junction bases: 9. Per the germline V gene, CDR1 is LGHDT and CDR2 is YNNKEL (reference sequence). The CDR3 runs 16 residues. DNA of the CDR3: TGTGCCAGCAGCCCACCGGGACAGCATTTTAACTATGGCTACACCTTC. Its protein is CASSPPGQHFNYGYTF.

The chain carries TRBV6-6 and TRBJ2-5, with 8 bases that match TRBD2. The V segment lost 5 bases and the J segment 3 bases; nucleotides outside the gene matches: 8. Germline loops: CDR1 MNHNY, CDR2 SVGAGI (reference sequence). The length of the CDR3 is 15 residues. The DNA of the CDR3 is TGTGCCAGCAGTACTACGGGACTAGGAGAAGAGACCCAGTACTTC. Its translation is CASSTTGLGEETQYF.

The V call is TRBV28, the J call TRBJ2-7; 11 positions match TRBD2. CDR3 length: 14 amino acids. J was trimmed by 7 bases and V by 6 bases; bases with no gene match: 8. Germline CDR1 MDHEN, CDR2 SYDVKM. The CDR3 here is CASSYLSGRVEQYF. DNA for the CDR3: TGTGCCAGCAGCTACCTTAGCGGGAGGGTTGAGCAGTACTTC.

This chain joins TRBV9 and TRBJ2-3; 9 bases line up with TRBD2. The CDR3 is 19 residues long. In germline, CDR1 is SGDLS, CDR2 YYNGEE. Trimming took 2 bases from V and 5 from J; bases not matched to a gene: 18. CDR3 amino acids: CASSVASRGVAGAGDTQYF. DNA of the CDR3: TGTGCCAGCAGCGTCGCCTCCCGGGGGGTAGCGGGGGCGGGAGATACGCAGTATTTT.

V usage is TRBV5-4 and J usage is TRBJ1-6; tentatively, D is TRBD1 (6 bases). CDR3 length equals 18 residues. The V end was cut by 2 bases, the J end by 5 bases, with 20 bases between. Germline V gene sequence: CDR1 SGHNT, CDR2 YYREEE (reference sequence). This CDR3 is CASSFYRASVRNNSPLHF. For the CDR3, the DNA is TGTGCCAGCAGCTTCTACAGGGCTTCGGTGAGGAATAATTCACCCCTCCACTTT. Combining the CDR3 with reference TRBV5-4 and TRBJ1-6 gives the whole variable domain ETGVTQSPTHLIKTRGQQVTLRCSSQSGHNTVSWYQQALGQGPQFIFQYYREEENGRGNFPPRFSGLQFPNYSSELNVNALELDDSALYLCASSFYRASVRNNSPLHFGNGTRLTVT.

The V gene is TRBV24-1, the J gene TRBJ2-7; 14 bases fit TRBD2. Germline CDR1 KGHDR, CDR2 SFDVKD. The CDR3 spans 17 residues. With V trimmed by 5 bases and J by 2 bases, 7 bases remained unmatched. Written as DNA, the CDR3 is TGTGCCACCAGTGGCGGGACTAGCGGGAGTCTGACCTACGAGCAGTACTTC. It encodes CATSGGTSGSLTYEQYF.

The rearrangement uses TRBV10-3 and TRBJ2-7, with 11 nucleotides matching TRBD2. V lost 6 bases, J lost 1 base, and 2 bases stayed unmatched. The CDR3 contains 14 residues. Per germline, CDR1 ENHRY and CDR2 SYGVKD. CDR3 in DNA: TGTGCCATCAGCACTAGCGGGAGTTCCTACGAGCAGTACTTC. Translating gives CAISTSGSSYEQYF.

The rearrangement uses TRBV7-9 and TRBJ2-1; 10 bases map to TRBD1. V shed 2 bases, J shed 6 bases, and the junction held 4 bases outside the gene matches. The CDR3 is 15 amino acids. Germline V gives CDR1 SEHNR, CDR2 FQNEAQ (reference sequence). The CDR3 region is CASSLPGQGSNEQFF. The CDR3, as DNA: TGTGCCAGCAGCTTACCGGGACAGGGGAGCAATGAGCAGTTCTTC.

CDR3: CASSQLGTRTFF. In DNA form, the CDR3 reads TGTGCCAGCAGCCAACTCGGGACTCGGACTTTCTTT. The gene calls are TRBV3-1 (or the pseudogene TRBV3-2) and TRBJ1-1; possibly TRBD1 for D (5 bases). V gave up 2 bases and J gave up 12 bases, with 13 bases separating them. Looked up from germline, CDR1 is LGHDT and CDR2 is YNNKEL (reference sequence). The CDR3 totals 12 residues.

J is TRBJ1-2 and V is TRBV7-9; TRBD1 aligns across 7 bases. CDR3 length equals 17 residues. Germline V CDR1 and CDR2: SEHNR, FQNEAQ (reference sequence). V was pared by 2 bases and J by 1 base, with 10 bases of the junction left unmatched. As DNA, the CDR3 is TGTGCCAGCAGCTTAAGGGGAGACAGGGATCTTAACTATGGCTACACCTTC. This sequence encodes CASSLRGDRDLNYGYTF.

This clone was seen just once. The V and J genes are TRBV7-2 and TRBJ2-1; 7 bases fit TRBD2. Germline CDR1 reads SGHTA; CDR2 reads FQGNSA. V lost 6 bases and J lost 8; bases outside the gene matches: 7. The CDR3 spans 13 residues. In DNA, the CDR3 is TGTGCCAGCAGAGCAAGCGGGGTCGATGAGCAGTTCTTC. Protein sequence: CASRASGVDEQFF.

This chain connects TRBV11-2 to TRBJ2-1, with 13 bases that match TRBD2. The trim removed 0 bases at V and 10 bases at J, leaving 3 bases unmatched. The CDR3 runs to 15 residues. CDR1 is SGHAT and CDR2 is FQNNGV in the germline V gene. The CDR3 sequence: CASSLDPTSGREQFF. Written as DNA, the CDR3 is TGTGCCAGCAGCTTAGACCCGACTAGCGGGAGGGAGCAGTTCTTC.

This clone was seen just once. The chain uses TRBV9 and TRBJ2-3, with 13 bases that match TRBD2. Per the germline V gene, CDR1 is SGDLS and CDR2 is YYNGEE. Trimming cost V 3 bases and J 1 base; bases outside gene matches: 11. This CDR3 is built from 19 residues. In DNA form, the CDR3 reads TGTGCCAGCAGCGCCCGCTCCACTAGCGGGGGGGGCGGCACAGATACGCAGTATTTT. Translated, it gives CASSARSTSGGGGTDTQYF.

The chain couples TRBV10-2 to TRBJ2-2; 8 nucleotides line up with TRBD1. The J segment lost 4 bases and the V segment lost 7 bases, leaving 5 bases of the junction unmatched. The CDR3 is made up of 14 amino acids. The germline CDR1 and CDR2 sequences are WSHSY and SAAADI. This CDR3 is CASKTGASTGELFF. The CDR3 coding sequence is TGCGCCAGCAAGACAGGGGCCAGCACCGGGGAGCTGTTTTTT.

The J gene is TRBJ2-7, the V gene TRBV10-2, with 13 positions matching TRBD2. CDR3 size: 13 residues. Trimming at V came to 10 bases and at J to 2 bases, leaving 2 bases not matched to a gene. Germline assignment: CDR1 WSHSY and CDR2 SAAADI. The CDR3 coding sequence is TGCGCCACCGGGACTAGCGGGACCTACGAGCAGTACTTC. This translates into CATGTSGTYEQYF.

The V and J genes are TRBV5-6 and TRBJ1-5, with 8 nucleotides matching TRBD1. With 4 bases clipped from V and 4 bases from J, the junction kept 13 bases outside the gene matches. CDR1 is SGHDT, CDR2 YYEEEE, per germline. The CDR3 extends over 17 amino acids. The CDR3 region is CASSAKLGQGNNQPQHF. As DNA, the CDR3 is TGTGCCAGCAGCGCCAAATTAGGACAGGGCAATAATCAGCCCCAGCATTTT.

This clone was counted once. The rearrangement uses TRBV6-5 and TRBJ1-2; D remains ambiguous. V shed 2 bases and J shed 4 bases, with 8 bases lying between them. Germline CDR1 reads MNHEY; CDR2 reads SVGAGI. The CDR3 is made up of 13 amino acids. For the CDR3, the DNA is TGTGCCAGCAGTTACCCAGGTATCTATGGCTACACCTTC. As protein: CASSYPGIYGYTF.